This is a list of T cell receptor beta chains from one sample in a study of blood T cell repertoires in COVID-19. Produced via immunoSEQ multiplex PCR; TCRdb's table is partial and in-frame only. The profile shows about 62,000 clones, 80% to 90% of them singletons. The sequenced sample consisted of peripheral blood. The receptor source for this set is a woman aged 80 or older with acute or convalescent COVID-19. CDR3s include the opening cysteine and the closing phenylalanine or tryptophan. The D gene is left open where the match is weak. Clone size, where shown, is once, few, many, or a class for clones that have expanded.

>TRBJ2-3|TRBD2|.|TRBV28
CASSLRAGGADTQYF
TGTGCCAGCAGTCTCCGAGCGGGAGGAGCAGATACGCAGTATTTT
>TRBJ1-1|TRBD1|.|TRBV18
CASSPKTGANTEAFF
TGTGCCAGCTCCCCTAAGACAGGGGCGAACACTGAAGCTTTCTTT
>TRBJ2-3|TRBD1|.|TRBV7-2
CASTQGDPSTDTQYF
TGTGCCAGCACCCAGGGGGACCCTAGCACAGATACGCAGTATTTT
>TRBJ1-2|.|once|TRBV5-8
CASSFIAESGYTF
TGTGCCAGCAGCTTTATTGCCGAGTCGGGCTACACCTTC
>TRBJ2-3|TRBD2|.|TRBV15
CATSRVGGSTDTQYF
TGTGCCACCAGCAGAGTGGGGGGGAGCACAGATACGCAGTATTTT
>TRBJ2-7|.|few|TRBV3-1/TRBV3-2
CASSPFAAGQFAREQYF
TGTGCCAGCAGCCCATTTGCGGCGGGACAGTTCGCTCGGGAGCAGTACTTC
>TRBJ1-6|.|.|TRBV10-3
CAISGSSGNSPLHF
TGTGCCATCAGTGGTAGTTCAGGCAATTCACCCCTCCACTTT
>TRBJ1-4|TRBD1|once|TRBV5-8
CASSFSGRGFEKLFF
TGTGCCAGCAGCTTTTCGGGCAGGGGGTTCGAAAAACTGTTTTTT
>TRBJ1-2|TRBD1|.|TRBV12-3/TRBV12-4
CASSLGQGFGYTF
TGTGCCAGCAGCTTGGGACAGGGGTTTGGCTACACCTTC
>TRBJ2-4|TRBD1|.|TRBV11-2
CASSLGTGGTIQYF
TGTGCCAGCAGCTTAGGAACAGGGGGGACCATTCAGTACTTC
>TRBJ1-6|TRBD1|.|TRBV4-1
CASSQGDRVRGSLHF
TGCGCCAGCAGCCAAGGTGACAGGGTTCGGGGGTCCCTCCACTTT
>TRBJ2-5|.|once|TRBV29-1
CSAPGRRRETQYF
TGCAGCGCCCCGGGAAGGCGTCGAGAGACCCAGTACTTC
>TRBJ1-3|TRBD1|.|TRBV3-1/TRBV3-2
CASSSSSGGLNGNTIYF
TGTGCCAGCAGCTCTTCCTCAGGGGGCTTGAACGGAAACACCATATATTTT
>TRBJ1-5|TRBD1|.|TRBV28
CASNWSGQGFNQPQHF
TGTGCCAGCAATTGGTCGGGACAGGGCTTCAATCAGCCCCAGCATTTT
>TRBJ1-2|TRBD1|.|TRBV19
CASSPVGQGANYGYTF
TGTGCCAGTAGTCCGGTCGGACAGGGGGCTAACTATGGCTACACCTTC
>TRBJ2-3|TRBD1|.|TRBV7-3
CASSLQPGQGSDTQYF
TGTGCCAGCAGCTTACAACCGGGACAGGGGTCAGATACGCAGTATTTT
>TRBJ2-7|TRBD1|.|TRBV6-1
CASSGQGATSSYEQYF
TGTGCCAGCAGTGGACAGGGGGCCACCAGCTCCTACGAGCAGTACTTC
>TRBJ1-6|.|.|TRBV6-2/TRBV6-3
CASSNQRRDSPLHF
TGTGCCAGCAGTAATCAGAGACGGGATTCACCCCTCCACTTT
>TRBJ2-7|TRBD1|.|TRBV19
CASTSDRGYEQYF
TGTGCCAGTACGTCCGACAGGGGCTACGAGCAGTACTTC
>TRBJ2-7|TRBD1|.|TRBV11-2
CASSLGGQASYEQYF
TGTGCCAGCAGCTTAGGTGGACAGGCATCCTACGAGCAGTACTTC
>TRBJ2-7|.|.|TRBV28
CATTGSYEQYF
TGTGCCACCACCGGCTCCTACGAGCAGTACTTC
>TRBJ2-7|TRBD1|.|TRBV25-1
CASSEGQGASYEQYF
TGTGCCAGCAGTGAGGGACAGGGGGCATCCTACGAGCAGTACTTC
>TRBJ2-1|.|.|TRBV12-5
CASGSRTAEQFF
TGTGCTAGTGGTTCCCGGACTGCTGAGCAGTTCTTC
>TRBJ2-3|TRBD2|.|TRBV7-3
CASSLSAGDGPDTQYF
TGTGCCAGCAGCTTATCGGCGGGGGATGGCCCAGATACGCAGTATTTT
>TRBJ2-3|TRBD2|.|TRBV11-3
CASSPGRLAGGDTDTQYF
TGTGCCAGCAGCCCCGGTAGGCTGGCGGGAGGTGACACAGATACGCAGTATTTT
>TRBJ2-1|TRBD2|.|TRBV10-2
CASTLAGGSYNEQFF
TGCGCCAGCACCTTAGCGGGAGGGAGTTACAATGAGCAGTTCTTC
>TRBJ1-5|.|.|TRBV19
CASQGSNQPQHF
TGTGCCAGTCAGGGAAGCAATCAGCCCCAGCATTTT
>TRBJ2-1|TRBD1|few|TRBV28
CASNQGDEQFF
TGTGCCAGCAACCAGGGGGATGAGCAGTTCTTC
>TRBJ2-5|TRBD2|.|TRBV11-2
CASSYSGSGETQYF
TGTGCCAGCAGTTATAGCGGGAGCGGGGAGACCCAGTACTTC
>TRBJ2-1|TRBD2|.|TRBV7-9
CASSTLAGVKYNEQFF
TGTGCCAGCAGCACACTAGCGGGGGTAAAATACAATGAGCAGTTCTTC
>TRBJ1-1|TRBD1|few|TRBV3-1/TRBV3-2
CASSARTGDTEAFF
TGTGCCAGCAGCGCTAGGACAGGGGACACTGAAGCTTTCTTT
>TRBJ2-2|.|.|TRBV4-1
CASSQGLRNTGELFF
TGCGCCAGCAGCCAAGGACTAAGGAACACCGGGGAGCTGTTTTTT
>TRBJ1-2|TRBD1|.|TRBV19
CASSSWAGRGGQDNTF
TGTGCCAGTAGCAGTTGGGCGGGACGTGGTGGACAGGACAACACCTTC
>TRBJ2-2|.|once|TRBV28
CASRLMRASNTGELFF
TGTGCCAGCAGATTAATGAGGGCCTCGAACACCGGGGAGCTGTTTTTT
>TRBJ2-3|TRBD2|.|TRBV3-1/TRBV3-2
CASSRGLAGLKDTQYF
TGTGCCAGCAGCCGCGGACTAGCGGGTCTGAAAGATACGCAGTATTTT
>TRBJ2-7|.|.|TRBV6-5
CAVVSSQGYEQYF
TGTGCCGTTGTCAGCTCTCAGGGCTACGAGCAGTACTTC
>TRBJ2-7|TRBD2|.|TRBV11-2
CASSSSGLYEQYF
TGTGCCAGCAGTTCTAGCGGTCTGTACGAGCAGTACTTC
>TRBJ2-5|.|.|TRBV5-1
CASSTGISQETQYF
TGCGCCAGCAGCACCGGGATTAGCCAAGAGACCCAGTACTTC
>TRBJ1-2|.|.|TRBV7-9
CASSSAGHGYTF
TGTGCCAGCAGCTCGGCAGGTCATGGCTACACCTTC
>TRBJ2-3|TRBD2|few|TRBV7-2
CASSFSRLAGSDTQYF
TGTGCCAGCAGCTTCTCCCGACTAGCGGGGTCGGATACGCAGTATTTT
>TRBJ2-6|.|.|TRBV5-1
CASREAGNSGANVLTF
TGCGCCAGCAGAGAGGCAGGGAACTCTGGGGCCAACGTCCTGACTTTC
>TRBJ2-2|.|.|TRBV7-3
CASSLYRENTGELFF
TGTGCCAGCAGCTTGTACAGGGAGAACACCGGGGAGCTGTTTTTT
>TRBJ1-1|.|once|TRBV2
CASRLGMNTEAFF
TGTGCCAGCAGACTAGGGATGAACACTGAAGCTTTCTTT
>TRBJ2-7|.|.|TRBV7-9
CASSLGHSKDYEQYF
TGTGCCAGCAGCTTAGGGCACAGCAAGGACTACGAGCAGTACTTC
>TRBJ1-4|TRBD1|.|TRBV5-4
CASSSPGQGFREKLFF
TGTGCCAGCAGCTCCCCGGGACAGGGGTTTAGGGAAAAACTGTTTTTT
>TRBJ1-2|.|.|TRBV11-2
CASSGDGGNGYTF
TGTGCCAGCAGCGGGGATGGAGGGAATGGCTACACCTTC
>TRBJ2-5|.|.|TRBV6-5
CASLFRSPPGTQYF
TGTGCCAGCTTGTTCCGATCTCCCCCAGGGACCCAGTACTTC
>TRBJ2-3|TRBD2|.|TRBV6-5
CASSYLSSGRTDTQYF
TGTGCCAGCAGTTACTTGTCTAGCGGTCGCACAGATACGCAGTATTTT
>TRBJ1-6|TRBD1|.|TRBV19
CATRETGYNSPLHF
TGTGCCACTCGCGAGACAGGGTACAATTCACCCCTCCACTTT
>TRBJ1-1|TRBD1|.|TRBV4-2
CASSQDRGDREAFF
TGTGCCAGCAGCCAAGATCGGGGGGACAGGGAAGCTTTCTTT
>TRBJ2-7|TRBD2|once|TRBV18
CASSLRLAGDFYEQYF
TGTGCCAGCTCCCTCAGACTAGCGGGAGATTTCTACGAGCAGTACTTC